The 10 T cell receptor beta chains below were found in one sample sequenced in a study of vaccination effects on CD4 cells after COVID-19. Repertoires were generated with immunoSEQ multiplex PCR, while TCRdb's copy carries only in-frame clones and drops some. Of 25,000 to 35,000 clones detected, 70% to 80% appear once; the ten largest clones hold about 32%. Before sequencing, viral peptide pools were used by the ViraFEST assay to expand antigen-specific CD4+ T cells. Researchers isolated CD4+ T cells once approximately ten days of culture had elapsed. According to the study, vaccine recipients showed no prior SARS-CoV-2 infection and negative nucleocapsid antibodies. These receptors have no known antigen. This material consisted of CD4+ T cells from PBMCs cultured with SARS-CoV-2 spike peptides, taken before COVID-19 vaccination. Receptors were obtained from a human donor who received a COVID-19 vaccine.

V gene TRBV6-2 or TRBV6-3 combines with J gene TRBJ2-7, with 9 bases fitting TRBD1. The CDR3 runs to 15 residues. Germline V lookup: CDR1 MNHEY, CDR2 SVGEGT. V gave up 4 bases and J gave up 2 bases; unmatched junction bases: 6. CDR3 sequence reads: CASSWKTGGTYEQYF. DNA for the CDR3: TGTGCCAGCAGTTGGAAGACAGGGGGTACCTACGAGCAGTACTTC.

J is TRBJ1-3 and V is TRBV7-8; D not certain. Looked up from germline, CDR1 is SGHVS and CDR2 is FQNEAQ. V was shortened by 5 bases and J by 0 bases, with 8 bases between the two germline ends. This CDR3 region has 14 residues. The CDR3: CASSHRGSGNTIYF. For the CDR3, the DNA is TGTGCCAGCAGCCACCGTGGCTCTGGAAACACCATATATTTT.

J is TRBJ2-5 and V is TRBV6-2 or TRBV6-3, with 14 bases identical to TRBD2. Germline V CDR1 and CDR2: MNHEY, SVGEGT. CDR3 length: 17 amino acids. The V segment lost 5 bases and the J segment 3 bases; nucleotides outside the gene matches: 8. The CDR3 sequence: CASSTSGTSGGKETQYF. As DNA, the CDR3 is TGTGCCAGCAGTACGTCCGGGACTAGCGGGGGAAAAGAGACCCAGTACTTC.

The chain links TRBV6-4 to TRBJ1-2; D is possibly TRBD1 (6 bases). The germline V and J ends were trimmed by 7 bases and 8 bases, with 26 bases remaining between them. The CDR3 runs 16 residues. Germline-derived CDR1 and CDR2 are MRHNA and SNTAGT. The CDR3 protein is CASKEQGLGALGGYTF. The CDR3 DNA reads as TGTGCCAGCAAAGAACAGGGACTTGGGGCCCTGGGAGGCTACACCTTC.

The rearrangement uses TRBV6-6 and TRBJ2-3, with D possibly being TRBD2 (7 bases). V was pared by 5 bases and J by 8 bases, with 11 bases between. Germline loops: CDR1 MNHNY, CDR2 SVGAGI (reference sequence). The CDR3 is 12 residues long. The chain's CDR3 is CASSMGGATQYF. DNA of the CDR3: TGTGCCAGCAGTATGGGGGGGGCTACGCAGTATTTT.

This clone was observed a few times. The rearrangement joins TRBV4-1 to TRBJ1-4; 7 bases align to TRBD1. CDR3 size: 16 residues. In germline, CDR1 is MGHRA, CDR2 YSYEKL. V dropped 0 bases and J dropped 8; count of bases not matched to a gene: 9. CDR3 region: CASSQDFRGRGEKLFF. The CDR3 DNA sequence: TGCGCCAGCAGCCAAGATTTTAGGGGGCGTGGAGAAAAACTGTTTTTT.

The CDR3 region has the DNA TGCGCCAGCAGCTCGTCAGGAGGCACAGATACGCAGTATTTT. This codes for CASSSSGGTDTQYF. This chain joins TRBV5-1 and TRBJ2-3; D uncertain. CDR3 length: 14 amino acids. The V gene's germline CDR1 is SGHRS and CDR2 YFSETQ. V lost 3 bases, J lost 1 base, and 9 bases lay in between.

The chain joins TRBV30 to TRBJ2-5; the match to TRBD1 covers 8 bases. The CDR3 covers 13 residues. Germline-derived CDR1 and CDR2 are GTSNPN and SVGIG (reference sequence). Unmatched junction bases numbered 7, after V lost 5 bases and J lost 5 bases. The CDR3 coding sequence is TGTGCCTGGGGACAGGGTGCCGGGGAGACCCAGTACTTC. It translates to CAWGQGAGETQYF.

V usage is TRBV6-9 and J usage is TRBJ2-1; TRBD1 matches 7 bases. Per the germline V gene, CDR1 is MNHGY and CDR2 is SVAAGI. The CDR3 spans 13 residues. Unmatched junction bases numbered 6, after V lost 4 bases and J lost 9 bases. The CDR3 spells CASSFEQGSEQFF. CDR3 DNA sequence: TGTGCCAGCAGTTTCGAACAGGGGAGTGAGCAGTTCTTC.

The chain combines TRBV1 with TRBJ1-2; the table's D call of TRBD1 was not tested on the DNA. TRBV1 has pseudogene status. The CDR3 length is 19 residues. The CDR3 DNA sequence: TGCACCAGCAGTAAAAGAAGGGGGACAAGGAAGCCGGGAAACTATGGCTACACCTTC. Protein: CTSSKRRGTRKPGNYGYTF.